A selection of T cell receptor beta chains follows, all from one sample in a study of circulating and synovial CD4+ cells in juvenile arthritis. This table comes from immunoSEQ multiplex PCR, and its TCRdb copy is limited to in-frame clones, with some not included. The data contain about 33,000 clones, about 95% of them singletons. Sequenced sample: CD4+ T cells from blood. The receptors were sampled from a human donor with juvenile idiopathic arthritis. Both conserved end residues are part of each CDR3. Each record gives: V gene, clone size, J gene, D gene, CDR3 DNA, CDR3 protein. The D gene is left open where the match is weak. The size entry is marked missing in some rows and otherwise reads once, few, many or a size class.

V: TRBV5-4
size: -
J: TRBJ1-4
D: TRBD1
DNA: TGTGCCAGCAGCGAAGAGGACAGGATGGAAAAACTGTTTTTT
CDR3: CASSEEDRMEKLFF

V: TRBV28
size: -
J: TRBJ1-5
D: -
DNA: TGTGCCAGCATTCATCGGGGGAAGGAGCCCCAGCATTTT
CDR3: CASIHRGKEPQHF

V: TRBV5-1
size: -
J: TRBJ2-5
D: TRBD2
DNA: TGCGCCAGCAGCTTGGGACTAGCGGGGGGGAACCAAGAGACCCAGTACTTC
CDR3: CASSLGLAGGNQETQYF

V: TRBV4-2
size: -
J: TRBJ2-7
D: -
DNA: TGTGCCAGCAGCCAAGATCTGACGGGGTTCTCCTACGAGCAGTACTTC
CDR3: CASSQDLTGFSYEQYF

V: TRBV14
size: -
J: TRBJ1-2
D: -
DNA: TGTGCCAGCAGCCAATTCGGGGGATATGGCTACACCTTC
CDR3: CASSQFGGYGYTF

V: TRBV18
size: -
J: TRBJ2-5
D: TRBD1
DNA: TGTGCCAGCTCACCACTGTCAGGGGGAGAGACCCAGTACTTC
CDR3: CASSPLSGGETQYF

V: TRBV11-2
size: -
J: TRBJ2-7
D: -
DNA: TGTGCCAGCAGCTTAGCCGGGGGAGTCGGATACGAGCAGTACTTC
CDR3: CASSLAGGVGYEQYF

V: TRBV13
size: -
J: TRBJ2-7
D: TRBD1
DNA: TGTGCCAGCAGCTTAGTGGGACAGGGCGGAGGCGAGCAGTACTTC
CDR3: CASSLVGQGGGEQYF

V: TRBV7-2
size: -
J: TRBJ1-5
D: -
DNA: TGTGCCAGCAGCTTAATTCCGGGGAGGGATCAGCCCCAGCATTTT
CDR3: CASSLIPGRDQPQHF

V: TRBV15
size: -
J: TRBJ2-1
D: TRBD2
DNA: TGTGCCACCACCCAGGGAGAGACTAGCGGCTACAATGAGCAGTTCTTC
CDR3: CATTQGETSGYNEQFF

V: TRBV5-4
size: -
J: TRBJ2-7
D: TRBD2
DNA: TGTGCCAGCAGCCCGGGGGGGGACACCTACGAGCAGTACTTC
CDR3: CASSPGGDTYEQYF

V: TRBV10-1
size: -
J: TRBJ2-3
D: TRBD1
DNA: TGCGCCAGCAGTACCCGACAGGGGGCGAAGGGGAGAGATACGCAGTATTTT
CDR3: CASSTRQGAKGRDTQYF

V: TRBV19
size: few
J: TRBJ2-7
D: -
DNA: TGTGCCAGTTCTGAGGCTAGGCGCGAGCAGTACTTC
CDR3: CASSEARREQYF

V: TRBV14
size: -
J: TRBJ2-5
D: TRBD1
DNA: TGTGCCAGCAGCCCGGGACAGGTACTACAAGAGACCCAGTACTTC
CDR3: CASSPGQVLQETQYF

V: TRBV27
size: -
J: TRBJ2-1
D: TRBD1
DNA: TGTGCCAGCAGTAGGCCGGGACAGGGGGTATCGTACAATGAGCAGTTCTTC
CDR3: CASSRPGQGVSYNEQFF

V: TRBV28
size: -
J: TRBJ2-7
D: -
DNA: TGTGCCAGCAGTTCCCGAACTAAAACTCCACGGCAGTACTTC
CDR3: CASSSRTKTPRQYF

V: TRBV7-2
size: -
J: TRBJ2-1
D: -
DNA: TGTGCCAGCAGTACCGACGGGTTTGAGCAGTTCTTC
CDR3: CASSTDGFEQFF

V: TRBV7-6
size: -
J: TRBJ1-4
D: TRBD1
DNA: TGTGCCAGCAGCTCAGGACAGGGAAATGAAAAACTGTTTTTT
CDR3: CASSSGQGNEKLFF

V: TRBV9
size: -
J: TRBJ2-1
D: -
DNA: TGTGCCAGCAGCCCCCAGTCCTACAATGAGCAGTTCTTC
CDR3: CASSPQSYNEQFF

V: TRBV10-2
size: -
J: TRBJ1-1
D: TRBD1
DNA: TGCGCCAGCAGAGACGGACAGGGCGGGAACACTGAAGCTTTCTTT
CDR3: CASRDGQGGNTEAFF

V: TRBV7-9
size: -
J: TRBJ2-5
D: TRBD1
DNA: TGTGCCAGCAGCCCACAGGGGCAAAAAGAGACCCAGTACTTC
CDR3: CASSPQGQKETQYF

V: TRBV6-1
size: -
J: TRBJ1-1
D: -
DNA: TGTGCCAGCAGTGAAGCGTCAGGGAATACTGAAGCTTTCTTT
CDR3: CASSEASGNTEAFF

V: TRBV15
size: -
J: TRBJ1-2
D: TRBD1
DNA: TGTGCCACCAGCACTGACAGGGGCGGGGACTATGGCTACACCTTC
CDR3: CATSTDRGGDYGYTF

V: TRBV13
size: -
J: TRBJ1-6
D: -
DNA: TGTGCCAGCAGCTTATTAGTTTCGTCTGCTCAGGGCTCCTATAATTCACCCCTCCACTTT
CDR3: CASSLLVSSAQGSYNSPLHF

V: TRBV19
size: -
J: TRBJ1-4
D: -
DNA: TGTGCCAGTAAGTTGGGCGCAACTAATGAAAAACTGTTTTTT
CDR3: CASKLGATNEKLFF

V: TRBV5-1
size: -
J: TRBJ1-1
D: -
DNA: TGCGCCAGCAGCTTGGACAGCCGCATGAACACTGAAGCTTTCTTT
CDR3: CASSLDSRMNTEAFF

V: TRBV6-5
size: -
J: TRBJ1-5
D: -
DNA: TGTGCCAGCAGTTCGCAGGGGTTCGGGCCCCAGCATTTT
CDR3: CASSSQGFGPQHF

V: TRBV10-1
size: -
J: TRBJ1-2
D: TRBD1
DNA: TGCGCCAGCAGCCGGGACAGGGGGTATGGCTACACCTTC
CDR3: CASSRDRGYGYTF

V: TRBV23-1
size: once
J: TRBJ1-6
D: TRBD1
DNA: TGCGCCAGCAGTCAGATGACAGGGGTCCCCATTAATTCCCCCCTCCACTTT
CDR3: CASSQMTGVPINSPLHF

V: TRBV29-1
size: -
J: TRBJ1-3
D: TRBD1
DNA: TGCAGCGTCACGACAGGGCCCGGAAACACCATATATTTT
CDR3: CSVTTGPGNTIYF

V: TRBV18
size: -
J: TRBJ2-1
D: -
DNA: TGTGCCAGCTCACCACCGACAGTCTACAATGAGCAGTTCTTC
CDR3: CASSPPTVYNEQFF

V: TRBV28
size: -
J: TRBJ2-7
D: -
DNA: TGTGCCAGCAGTCCCCCCCAACCTAGCGACGAGCAGTACTTC
CDR3: CASSPPQPSDEQYF

V: TRBV7-2
size: once
J: TRBJ1-1
D: TRBD1
DNA: TGTGCCAGCAGCTCGGACAGGGGGCGATTCGAAGCTTTCTTT
CDR3: CASSSDRGRFEAFF

V: TRBV7-9
size: -
J: TRBJ2-5
D: -
DNA: TGTGCCAGCAGCCCAAGCTTTTACGACGCGGGCGGAGAGACCCAGTACTTC
CDR3: CASSPSFYDAGGETQYF

V: TRBV11-2
size: -
J: TRBJ2-7
D: TRBD2
DNA: TGTGCCAGCGGAAAGACTAGCAGCGCCTACGAGCAGTACTTC
CDR3: CASGKTSSAYEQYF

V: TRBV28
size: -
J: TRBJ1-2
D: TRBD1
DNA: TGTGCCAGCAGGACAGGGGCTAACTATGGCTACACCTTC
CDR3: CASRTGANYGYTF

V: TRBV28
size: -
J: TRBJ1-1
D: TRBD1
DNA: TGTGCCAGCAGAGGGGGACAGGGAGGGTTGGAGGCTTTCTTT
CDR3: CASRGGQGGLEAFF

V: TRBV6-5
size: -
J: TRBJ2-5
D: -
DNA: TGTGCCAGCAGTTATACTAGACACTACCAAGAGACCCAGTACTTC
CDR3: CASSYTRHYQETQYF